A single sample gave rise to the 12 T cell receptor beta chains below, sequenced in a study of lymphopenia after photon versus proton radiotherapy. The method was immunoSEQ multiplex PCR; TCRdb's version includes in-frame clones alone and lacks a portion of them. Among tens of thousands of clones, 83% were seen once, and the ten largest hold roughly 3.5%. The sequencing here drew on peripheral blood, taken from a patient treated with photon-based radiotherapy. The receptors here all came from a woman aged 50 to 65 with pancreatic cancer.

The chain has TRBV18 and TRBJ2-1, with D perhaps TRBD1 (6 bases). The CDR3 has 12 residues. The ends were cut back, 6 bases at V and 6 bases at J, with 9 bases in the middle. Germline V lookup: CDR1 KGHSH, CDR2 LQKENI. The CDR3, as DNA: TGTGCCAGCTCGTCACAGGGCAATGAGCAGTTCTTC. Translating it yields CASSSQGNEQFF. The entire variable domain, with the rest obtained from reference TRBV18 and TRBJ2-1, is as follows: NAGVMQNPRHLVRRRGQEARLRCSPMKGHSHVYWYRQLPEEGLKFMVYLQKENIIDESGMPKERFSAEFPKEGPSILRIQQVVRGDSAAYFCASSSQGNEQFFGPGTRLTVL.

CDR3 in DNA: TGCGCCAGCAGCTTCTCGGACACTAATGAAAAACTGTTTTTT. Protein product: CASSFSDTNEKLFF. This sequence joins TRBV5-1 and TRBJ1-4, with D unresolved. This CDR3 contains 14 residues. Per germline, CDR1 SGHRS and CDR2 YFSETQ. Between the trimmed V and J ends, which lost 2 bases and 2 bases, there was a span of 7 bases.

This clone was seen a few times. The V and J genes are TRBV6-5 and TRBJ2-2; 7 bases map to TRBD2. Germline lookup yields CDR1 MNHEY and CDR2 SVGAGI. This CDR3 has 13 residues. V shed 7 bases, J shed 4 bases, and the junction held 3 bases outside the gene matches. CDR3 protein: CASTSGGTGELFF. CDR3 DNA sequence: TGTGCCAGCACCTCGGGAGGCACCGGGGAGCTGTTTTTT.

V is TRBV28 and J is TRBJ2-2, with D possibly TRBD1 on 6 matching bases. Germline assignment: CDR1 MDHEN and CDR2 SYDVKM. Trimming left V 7 bases short and J 4 bases short, with 10 bases between. This CDR3 has 13 residues. For the CDR3, the DNA is TGTGCCAGCACTACAGGGTCCACCGGGGAGCTGTTTTTT. It translates to CASTTGSTGELFF. Together with reference TRBV28 and TRBJ2-2, the CDR3 gives the full variable domain: DVKVTQSSRYLVKRTGEKVFLECVQDMDHENMFWYRQDPGLGLRLIYFSYDVKMKEKGDIPEGYSVSREKKERFSLILESASTNQTSMYLCASTTGSTGELFFGEGSRLTVL.

This chain connects TRBV5-4 to TRBJ2-1; 10 nucleotides line up with TRBD2. The CDR3 runs to 16 residues. J was trimmed by 3 bases and V by 0 bases; bases with no gene match: 3. CDR1 and CDR2 from the germline V gene are SGHNT and YYREEE (reference sequence). The CDR3 is CASSLGTSGNYNEQFF. Here the CDR3 DNA reads TGTGCCAGCAGCTTGGGGACTAGCGGAAACTACAATGAGCAGTTCTTC.

The gene calls are TRBV6-5 and TRBJ2-7; 8 positions agree with TRBD2. The V and J ends lost 5 bases and 3 bases, in that order; junction bases with no gene match: 9. Germline values: CDR1 MNHEY, CDR2 SVGAGI. This CDR3 spans 15 amino acids. CDR3 region: CASSPGGSGIYEQYF. The CDR3, as DNA: TGTGCCAGCAGTCCCGGTGGTAGCGGGATCTACGAGCAGTACTTC.

V usage is TRBV30 and J usage is TRBJ2-1; D is undetermined. The germline V and J ends were trimmed by 3 bases and 7 bases, with 10 bases remaining between them. The CDR3 sequence is 12 residues long. The V gene's germline CDR1 is GTSNPN and CDR2 SVGIG (reference sequence). The CDR3: CAWSAPRNEQFF. Here the CDR3 DNA reads TGTGCCTGGAGCGCCCCCCGAAATGAGCAGTTCTTC. Together with reference TRBV30 and TRBJ2-1, the CDR3 gives the full variable domain: SQTIHQWPATLVQPVGSPLSLECTVEGTSNPNLYWYRQAAGRGLQLLFYSVGIGQISSEVPQNLSASRPQDRQFILSSKKLLLSDSGFYLCAWSAPRNEQFFGPGTRLTVL.

The genes are TRBV5-5 and TRBJ1-5; D unclear. Germline V lookup: CDR1 SGHKS, CDR2 YYEKEE (reference sequence). CDR3 length: 15 amino acids. Deletions cut 2 bases from V and 3 bases from J, with 12 bases between. The CDR3 nucleotides are TGTGCCAGCAGCTTAGAGGGAAATTTCAATCAGCCCCAGCATTTT. Translation gives CASSLEGNFNQPQHF.

CDR3 protein: CASSPGTSGSYEQYF. The CDR3 coding sequence is TGTGCCAGCTCACCCGGGACTAGCGGGAGCTACGAGCAGTACTTC. The chain uses TRBV18 and TRBJ2-7; 14 positions agree with TRBD2. V lost 3 bases, J lost 3 bases, and 1 base stayed unmatched. The CDR3 has 15 residues. CDR1 and CDR2 (germline): KGHSH, LQKENI.

This clone turned up a few times. The chain links TRBV28 to TRBJ2-5; TRBD1 is a possible D gene (6 bases). Trimming left V 6 bases short and J 4 bases short, with 15 bases between. The germline V gene encodes CDR1 MDHEN and CDR2 SYDVKM. The CDR3 runs to 14 residues. The CDR3 DNA reads TGTGCCAGCAGGGATAACAGGGTGGCAGAGACCCAGTACTTC. Its protein is CASRDNRVAETQYF.

The chain links TRBV25-1 to TRBJ1-1; D might be TRBD1 (5 bases). The CDR3 is 13 amino acids. Germline CDR1 reads MGHDK; CDR2 reads SYGVNS. Trimming removed 6 bases at V and 4 bases at J, with 12 bases between. This CDR3 reads CASRDSFSTEAFF. CDR3 nucleotides: TGTGCCAGCAGAGACAGTTTTAGCACTGAAGCTTTCTTT.

The chain couples TRBV6-5 to TRBJ2-5, with 12 positions matching TRBD2. The length of the CDR3 is 15 residues. Germline CDR1 and CDR2: MNHEY and SVGAGI. V gave up 8 bases and J gave up 5 bases; unmatched junction bases: 9. In nucleotides, the CDR3 is TGTGCCAGCCGGCTAGCGGGAGGGCCATGGGAGACCCAGTACTTC. It codes for CASRLAGGPWETQYF.